These 21 T cell receptor beta chains were sequenced from one sample in a study of identical twins. TCRdb re-analysed the 5' RACE reads in MiXCR, keeping a single row per CDR3 protein. The data show around 470,000 distinct CDR3 sequences, 12% to 15% seen once. These sequences were also reported in another study, on yellow fever vaccine responses in identical twins.

The sample was CD4+ T cells sorted from blood. These receptors all come from a woman aged 18-29 years in good health.

The table lists this clonotype with a few counts. This chain links TRBV20-1 with TRBJ2-5; a possible D gene is TRBD1 (5 bases). The CDR3 contains 14 residues. The V gene lost 3 bases and the J gene lost 1 base, with 12 bases spanning the gap. Per the germline V gene, CDR1 is DFQATT and CDR2 is SNEGSKA (reference sequence). The CDR3 DNA reads as TGCAGTGCTAGGGACCTAAGGGGCCAAGAGACCCAGTACTTC. It is translated as CSARDLRGQETQYF.

This clonotype has a handful of counts. The gene calls are TRBV2 and TRBJ2-3; 8 bases agree with TRBD1. Germline loops: CDR1 SNHLY, CDR2 FYNNEI. V trimming: 6 bases; J trimming: 2 bases; junction bases outside the gene matches: 10. CDR3 size: 16 residues. This CDR3 reads CASRSRRDRPTDTQYF. The CDR3 DNA follows: TGTGCCAGCAGGTCTCGCCGGGACAGGCCCACAGATACGCAGTATTTT.

J is TRBJ2-7 and V is TRBV6-2 or TRBV6-3; unclear D gene. Germline lookup yields CDR1 MNHEY and CDR2 SVGEGT. V dropped 6 bases and J dropped 0 bases, with 6 bases sitting between them. CDR3 length equals 12 residues. The CDR3 is CASRLNSYEQYF. The CDR3 region has the DNA TGTGCCAGCAGGCTAAACTCCTACGAGCAGTACTTC.

This clonotype was found a few times. At one of its ends the junction is not consistent with the germline gene, which may arise from a read error. The chain links TRBV12-3 or TRBV12-4 to TRBJ2-1; TRBD1 is a possible D gene (6 bases). There are 18 residues in the CDR3. The CDR3 loop is CACSLAWTRRDNYNEQFF. In nucleotides, the CDR3 is TGTGCCTGCAGTTTAGCGTGGACCCGCCGGGACAACTACAATGAGCAGTTCTTC.

The chain uses TRBV7-9 and TRBJ2-3, with D possibly TRBD2 on 7 matching bases. The CDR3 runs 15 residues. Germline CDR1 is SEHNR and CDR2 is FQNEAQ (reference sequence). V shed 0 bases and J shed 4 bases, with 11 bases lying between them. CDR3 coding DNA: TGTGCCAGCAGCTTAGCGGGGGGGCCCGCAGATACGCAGTATTTT. Translation gives CASSLAGGPADTQYF.

V gene TRBV7-8 combines with J gene TRBJ1-5; TRBD1 is a possible D gene (5 bases). CDR3 length: 16 residues. From germline, CDR1 is SGHVS and CDR2 FQNEAQ. The V end lost 1 base, the J end lost 6 bases, and 16 bases lay between the germline ends. CDR3 region: CASSLVGAGKAQPQHF. As DNA, the CDR3 is TGTGCCAGCAGCTTAGTTGGGGCAGGGAAGGCTCAGCCCCAGCATTTT.

V and J are TRBV6-1 and TRBJ1-2, with D possibly TRBD1 on 6 matching bases. V was trimmed by 9 bases and J by 3 bases, leaving 14 bases between them. Germline lookup yields CDR1 MNHNS and CDR2 SASEGT. The CDR3 is 13 residues long. The CDR3 coding sequence is TGTGCCAGTCAGGGGAGTCTTGACTATGGCTACACCTTC. It translates to CASQGSLDYGYTF.

This clonotype was picked up a small number of times. The chain employs TRBV7-9 and TRBJ2-1; 7 nucleotides line up with TRBD2. The CDR3 sequence is 17 residues long. CDR1 and CDR2 from the germline V gene are SEHNR and FQNEAQ (reference sequence). Unmatched junction bases numbered 5, after V lost 0 bases and J lost 0 bases. CDR3 sequence reads: CASSLALASSSYNEQFF. As DNA, the CDR3 is TGTGCCAGCAGCTTAGCACTAGCGTCTAGCTCCTACAATGAGCAGTTCTTC. Combining the CDR3 with reference TRBV7-9 and TRBJ2-1 gives the whole variable domain DTGVSQNPRHKITKRGQNVTFRCDPISEHNRLYWYRQTLGQGPEFLTYFQNEAQLEKSRLLSDRFSAERPKGSFSTLEIQRTEQGDSAMYLCASSLALASSSYNEQFFGPGTRLTVL.

For the CDR3, the DNA is TGCGCCAGCAGCCAAGATCTAGCCGGCGACACCGGGGAGCTGTTTTTT. This gives the protein CASSQDLAGDTGELFF. This rearrangement joins TRBV4-3 to TRBJ2-2; D is perhaps TRBD2 (5 bases). Trimming left V 0 bases short and J 3 bases short, with 11 bases between. Germline V gene lookup returns CDR1 LGHNA and CDR2 YSLEER. There are 16 residues in the CDR3.

The V call is TRBV5-1, the J call TRBJ2-7, with D possibly TRBD2 on 6 matching bases. This CDR3 comprises 17 residues. V was clipped by 4 bases and J by 1 base, with 21 bases between them. Germline CDR1 SGHRS, CDR2 YFSETQ. CDR3 DNA sequence: TGCGCCAGCAGCACCAGTTCGGGAGCGTCTGGTTCCTACGAGCAGTACTTC. Translation gives CASSTSSGASGSYEQYF.

This clonotype has a count of ten or more. The rearrangement joins TRBV3-1 to TRBJ1-1; D is uncertain. Per the germline V gene, CDR1 is LGHDT and CDR2 is YNNKEL (reference sequence). V lost 7 bases and J 2 bases, leaving 8 bases between the germline ends. CDR3 length: 12 residues. This CDR3 reads CASIGVNTEAFF. The DNA for the CDR3 is TGTGCCAGCATTGGGGTAAACACTGAAGCTTTCTTT. Full variable domain (rest looked up from reference TRBV3-1 and TRBJ1-1): DTAVSQTPKYLVTQMGNDKSIKCEQNLGHDTMYWYKQDSKKFLKIMFSYNNKELIINETVPNRFSPKSPDKAHLNLHINSLELGDSAVYFCASIGVNTEAFFGQGTRLTVV.

The V gene is TRBV25-1, the J gene TRBJ1-4, with D unresolved. The CDR3 extends over 13 amino acids. Germline V gives CDR1 MGHDK, CDR2 SYGVNS. Trimming cost V 3 bases and J 8 bases, with 10 bases left between them. The CDR3 loop is CASSDRFGEKLFF. Written as DNA, the CDR3 is TGTGCCAGCAGTGACAGGTTCGGGGAAAAACTGTTTTTT.

This clonotype was observed a handful of times. V and J are TRBV28 and TRBJ2-7; D remains ambiguous. V lost 3 bases and J lost 2, with 11 bases in between. Germline V CDR1 and CDR2: MDHEN, SYDVKM. This CDR3 is 14 amino acids long. In nucleotides, the CDR3 is TGTGCCAGCAGTTTTGCCAGGATCCCCTACGAGCAGTACTTC. Protein: CASSFARIPYEQYF.

This clonotype was counted a few times. The rearrangement uses TRBV3-1 and TRBJ2-1; TRBD2 matches at 7 bases. Trimming at V came to 8 bases and at J to 7 bases, leaving 5 bases not matched to a gene. This CDR3 region has 12 residues. Germline lookup yields CDR1 LGHDT and CDR2 YNNKEL (reference sequence). The CDR3 DNA sequence: TGTGCCAGCCGGGGAGGGGAGAATGAGCAGTTCTTC. Its protein is CASRGGENEQFF.

The chain recombines TRBV28 with TRBJ2-7; D is ambiguous. The CDR3 is made up of 13 amino acids. V was cut by 7 bases and J by 2 bases, with 12 bases left in between. In germline, CDR1 is MDHEN, CDR2 SYDVKM. The CDR3 DNA is TGTGCCAGCACGCCACAGACCCCCTACGAGCAGTACTTC. This encodes CASTPQTPYEQYF.

The chain combines TRBV7-2 with TRBJ1-3; D is possibly TRBD1 (6 bases). Per the germline V gene, CDR1 is SGHTA and CDR2 is FQGNSA. This CDR3 has 17 amino acids. The V gene lost 1 base and the J gene lost 0 bases, with 13 bases spanning the gap. CDR3 amino acids: CASSLGTWTASGNTIYF. The CDR3 nucleotides are TGTGCCAGCAGCTTAGGTACTTGGACAGCCTCTGGAAACACCATATATTTT.

This clonotype occurred a few times. The chain is built from TRBV2 and TRBJ2-7; 7 bases line up with TRBD2. Germline V gene data show CDR1 as SNHLY and CDR2 as FYNNEI. The CDR3 extends over 14 amino acids. Losses at the gene ends were 4 bases for V and 2 bases for J; bases not matched to a gene: 5. CDR3 protein: CASSATSSPYEQYF. Written as DNA, the CDR3 is TGTGCCAGCAGTGCGACTAGCAGTCCCTACGAGCAGTACTTC.

This chain uses TRBV12-3 or TRBV12-4 with TRBJ2-3; D possibly corresponds to TRBD1 (6 bases). V dropped 1 base and J dropped 0 bases, with 8 bases sitting between them. The CDR3 totals 15 residues. The CDR3 region is CASSLVGASTDTQYF. CDR3 coding DNA: TGTGCCAGCAGTTTAGTGGGGGCGAGCACAGATACGCAGTATTTT.

This clonotype was detected a few times. The CDR3 spells CASSQPGPYNEQFF. The CDR3 DNA follows: TGCGCCAGCAGCCAACCAGGACCTTACAATGAGCAGTTCTTC. The gene calls are TRBV4-3 and TRBJ2-1, with D unresolved. With 2 bases removed from V and 4 bases from J, the gap between germline ends came to 9 bases. This CDR3 spans 14 amino acids. The germline V gene has CDR1 LGHNA and CDR2 YSLEER.

This clonotype came up a few times. A read error may produce the germline difference seen at one junction end. The CDR3 loop reads CASSLGQVHNEQFF. CDR3 in DNA: TGTGCCAGCAGCTTAGGACAAGTTCACAATGAGCAGTTCTTC. V usage is TRBV12-3 or TRBV12-4 and J usage is TRBJ2-1; TRBD1 might be the D (5 bases). There are 14 residues in the CDR3.

This clonotype was counted ten times or more. The chain links TRBV10-3 to TRBJ2-3, with no clear D. With 3 bases removed from V and 1 base from J, the gap between germline ends came to 8 bases. The CDR3 consists of 14 residues. Per germline, CDR1 ENHRY and CDR2 SYGVKD. CDR3 loop: CAISDGRGTDTQYF. Written as DNA, the CDR3 is TGTGCCATCAGTGACGGACGAGGCACAGATACGCAGTATTTT.